Following are 22 T cell receptor beta chains from one sample sequenced in a study of CD8+ T cells in alopecia areata. Noted treatment: oral pan-JAK inhibitor, 5-10 mg twice daily. RNA extraction was followed by reverse transcription into cDNA, which acted as the sequencing template. Sequencing was performed with immunoSEQ multiplex PCR; in TCRdb, only in-frame clones are kept and a portion is missing. The sample shows roughly 180,000 clones, around 56% of them seen only once. This specimen was CD4+ T cells sorted from blood, taken at week 4, from a patient treated with tofacitinib. These receptors all come from a human donor with alopecia areata.

V and J are TRBV30 and TRBJ1-3; D is unresolved. From germline, CDR1 is GTSNPN and CDR2 SVGIG (reference sequence). The CDR3 runs 12 residues. V was pared by 3 bases and J by 0 bases, with 3 bases between. The CDR3 region has the DNA TGTGCCTGGAGGTTCTCTGGAAACACCATATATTTT. This translates into CAWRFSGNTIYF.

The J gene is TRBJ2-5, the V gene TRBV19; D is undetermined. CDR1 and CDR2 (germline): LNHDA, SQIVND (reference sequence). The CDR3 is 10 residues long. Trimming removed 11 bases at V and 5 bases at J, with 9 bases between. The CDR3 nucleotides read TGTGCCCCTTTTGGTGAGACCCAGTACTTC. Residues: CAPFGETQYF. Drawing the rest from reference TRBV19 and TRBJ2-5, the complete variable domain is DGGITQSPKYLFRKEGQNVTLSCEQNLNHDAMYWYRQDPGQGLRLIYYSQIVNDFQKGDIAEGYSVSREKKESFPLTVTSAQKNPTAFYLCAPFGETQYFGPGTRLLVL.

This chain joins TRBV5-5 and TRBJ1-1, with D perhaps TRBD1 (6 bases). There are 13 residues in the CDR3. Germline V gives CDR1 SGHKS, CDR2 YYEKEE (reference sequence). V lost 0 bases, J lost 12 bases, and 15 bases lay in between. The CDR3 DNA sequence: TGTGCCAGCAGCTTGGAGGGCCTAAGGGGGTCTTTCTTT. Its translation is CASSLEGLRGSFF.

The chain links TRBV4-1 to TRBJ2-3; 10 nucleotides line up with TRBD2. Germline assignment: CDR1 MGHRA and CDR2 YSYEKL. The CDR3 contains 18 residues. J gave up 3 bases and V 0 bases, and 9 bases lay outside the gene matches. Here the CDR3 DNA reads TGCGCCAGCAGCCAAGATTTGAGGCTAGCGGGGGTTACAGATACGCAGTATTTT. It specifies CASSQDLRLAGVTDTQYF.

The genes are TRBV5-6 and TRBJ1-1; D gene unclear. The germline gives CDR1 SGHDT, CDR2 YYEEEE. This CDR3 has 14 amino acids. The germline V and J ends were trimmed by 4 bases and 4 bases, with 14 bases remaining between them. CDR3 sequence: CASSASHYSTEAFF. DNA of the CDR3: TGTGCCAGCAGCGCCTCTCATTACTCCACTGAAGCTTTCTTT.

The CDR3 DNA follows: TGTGCCTGGAGTGTTGGGGGGCAGGGAAGGAATGAGCAGTTCTTC. This codes for CAWSVGGQGRNEQFF. The J gene is TRBJ2-1, the V gene TRBV30; D is possibly TRBD1 or TRBD2 (6 bases each). This CDR3 has 15 residues. From germline, CDR1 is GTSNPN and CDR2 SVGIG (reference sequence). Between the trimmed V and J ends, which lost 0 bases and 7 bases, there was a span of 16 bases.

This chain links TRBV11-2 with TRBJ1-1; weak D call: TRBD1 (5 bases). The germline gives CDR1 SGHAT, CDR2 FQNNGV. The CDR3 runs to 14 residues. V lost 3 bases, J lost 2 bases, and 10 bases lay in between. The CDR3 reads CASSLTVSNTEAFF. CDR3 in DNA: TGTGCCAGCAGCTTGACAGTTTCTAACACTGAAGCTTTCTTT.

This clone is a singleton in its sample. This chain links TRBV5-1 with TRBJ1-1, with TRBD1 matching over 7 bases. This CDR3 spans 14 amino acids. Per germline, CDR1 SGHRS and CDR2 YFSETQ. The J segment lost 10 bases and the V segment lost 4 bases, leaving 13 bases of the junction unmatched. The CDR3 region is CASSTEGRQGGAFF. DNA for the CDR3: TGCGCCAGCAGCACGGAAGGCCGACAGGGAGGAGCTTTCTTT.

This clone was counted only a few times. The chain is built from TRBV19 and TRBJ1-1; D ambiguous. Germline V gene lookup returns CDR1 LNHDA and CDR2 SQIVND (reference sequence). CDR3 length: 12 amino acids. V was cut by 6 bases and J by 3 bases, with 8 bases left in between. In nucleotides, the CDR3 is TGTGCCAGTAGCGCAGGATACACTGAAGCTTTCTTT. Translating it yields CASSAGYTEAFF.

The rearrangement uses TRBV27 and TRBJ2-7; 7 bases match TRBD1. The J segment lost 4 bases and the V segment lost 6 bases, leaving 12 bases of the junction unmatched. This CDR3 region has 15 residues. Germline CDR1 and CDR2: MNHEY and SMNVEV (reference sequence). This chain's CDR3 is CASSLTGTAPYEQYF. CDR3 coding DNA: TGTGCCAGCAGCCTAACCGGGACAGCCCCTTACGAGCAGTACTTC.

This clone was seen a single time. This rearrangement joins TRBV5-1 to TRBJ1-5; 9 bases fit TRBD1. The CDR3 sequence is 15 residues long. In germline, CDR1 is SGHRS, CDR2 YFSETQ. The V and J ends lost 4 bases and 0 bases, in that order; junction bases with no gene match: 2. CDR3: CASSLQGASNQPQHF. DNA for the CDR3: TGCGCCAGCAGCCTACAGGGGGCTAGCAATCAGCCCCAGCATTTT.

The chain couples TRBV4-1 to TRBJ1-2, with 8 nucleotides matching TRBD1. The ends lost 3 bases at V and 8 bases at J; junction bases unmatched: 8. Germline loops: CDR1 MGHRA, CDR2 YSYEKL. The CDR3 length is 14 residues. The CDR3 DNA reads TGCGCCAGCAGCCACCCGACAGGGGAGGGCGGCTACACCTTC. Translation: CASSHPTGEGGYTF.

The V call is TRBV5-4, the J call TRBJ2-7; 10 bases match TRBD1. The CDR3 extends over 14 amino acids. Germline assignment: CDR1 SGHNT and CDR2 YYREEE (reference sequence). The V and J ends lost 4 bases and 7 bases, in that order; junction bases with no gene match: 8. The CDR3 coding sequence is TGTGCCAGCAGCATCGGGACAGGGGCACGGGAGCAGTACTTC. The encoded protein is CASSIGTGAREQYF.

With respect to this clone: Germline is not matched at one junction end, which may reflect a read error. V usage is TRBV7-2 and J usage is TRBJ1-4; 7 bases line up with TRBD1. This CDR3 contains 14 residues. The germline CDR1 and CDR2 sequences are SGHTA and FQGNSA. The DNA for the CDR3 is TGTGCCAGCAGATTAGGGGGCAGGGATGAAAAACTGTTTTTT. Amino acids: CASRLGGRDEKLFF. Filled out from reference TRBV7-2 and TRBJ1-4, the complete variable domain reads GAGVSQSPSNKVTEKGKDVELRCDPISGHTALYWYRQSLGQGLEFLIYFQGNSAPDKSGLPSDRFSAERTGGSVSTLTIQRTQQEDSAVYLCASRLGGRDEKLFFGSGTQLSVL.

The chain combines TRBV30 with TRBJ2-7, with D maybe TRBD1 (5 bases). Germline CDR1 reads GTSNPN; CDR2 reads SVGIG (reference sequence). The CDR3 is made up of 13 amino acids. Trimming removed 6 bases at V and 1 base at J, with 13 bases between. The chain's CDR3 is CACWQGFSYEQYF. The DNA of the CDR3 is TGTGCCTGTTGGCAGGGATTTTCCTACGAGCAGTACTTC.

This clone was counted a single time. This chain links TRBV4-3 with TRBJ1-5; D ambiguous. V lost 0 bases to trimming and J lost 9 bases, with 9 bases between them. Germline V gene data show CDR1 as LGHNA and CDR2 as YSLEER. The CDR3 spans 13 residues. The CDR3, as DNA: TGCGCCAGCAGCCAAGATCCGGGTATGCCCCAGCATTTT. It encodes CASSQDPGMPQHF.

This rearrangement joins TRBV30 to TRBJ2-1; maybe TRBD1 (6 bases). CDR1 is GTSNPN and CDR2 is SVGIG in the germline V gene (reference sequence). V dropped 4 bases and J dropped 3 bases, with 13 bases sitting between them. The CDR3 is 14 amino acids. CDR3 region: CAWKVQGDYNEQFF. CDR3 DNA sequence: TGTGCCTGGAAAGTACAGGGCGACTACAATGAGCAGTTCTTC.

The genes are TRBV29-1 and TRBJ1-4, with D hard to call. The CDR3 covers 12 residues. Trimming stripped 4 bases from V and 8 bases from J, with 11 bases between. Germline values: CDR1 SQVTM, CDR2 ANQGSEA. CDR3 loop: CSVASGEEKLFF. The DNA for the CDR3 is TGCAGCGTTGCATCCGGTGAAGAAAAACTGTTTTTT.

V and J are TRBV30 and TRBJ1-1; no reliable D call. V was cut by 4 bases and J by 0 bases, with 6 bases left in between. The CDR3 loop spans 12 amino acids. The germline V gene has CDR1 GTSNPN and CDR2 SVGIG (reference sequence). DNA for the CDR3: TGTGCCTGGAATCTGGTGAACACTGAAGCTTTCTTT. Residues: CAWNLVNTEAFF.

This rearrangement joins TRBV5-6 to TRBJ2-1; D remains ambiguous. The CDR3 covers 13 residues. Germline V gene sequence: CDR1 SGHDT, CDR2 YYEEEE. V lost 0 bases and J lost 3, with 4 bases in between. This CDR3 is CASSLAVYNEQFF. The CDR3 bases are TGTGCCAGCAGCTTGGCTGTCTACAATGAGCAGTTCTTC.

This clone was seen once. The chain recombines TRBV6-5 with TRBJ2-3; no definite D call. Per germline, CDR1 MNHEY and CDR2 SVGAGI. Between the trimmed V and J ends, which lost 6 bases and 4 bases, there was a span of 11 bases. CDR3 length: 13 residues. The CDR3 DNA sequence: TGTGCCAGCAGATCACGCCCGGCAGATACGCAGTATTTT. This sequence encodes CASRSRPADTQYF.

This sequence joins TRBV30 and TRBJ2-2; TRBD1 is a possible D gene (6 bases). The CDR3 has 14 amino acids. Trimming stripped 5 bases from V and 1 base from J, with 11 bases between. Germline V lookup: CDR1 GTSNPN, CDR2 SVGIG (reference sequence). DNA of the CDR3: TGTGCCTGGGAATCGGACAGGAACACCGGGGAGCTGTTTTTT. Protein sequence: CAWESDRNTGELFF.